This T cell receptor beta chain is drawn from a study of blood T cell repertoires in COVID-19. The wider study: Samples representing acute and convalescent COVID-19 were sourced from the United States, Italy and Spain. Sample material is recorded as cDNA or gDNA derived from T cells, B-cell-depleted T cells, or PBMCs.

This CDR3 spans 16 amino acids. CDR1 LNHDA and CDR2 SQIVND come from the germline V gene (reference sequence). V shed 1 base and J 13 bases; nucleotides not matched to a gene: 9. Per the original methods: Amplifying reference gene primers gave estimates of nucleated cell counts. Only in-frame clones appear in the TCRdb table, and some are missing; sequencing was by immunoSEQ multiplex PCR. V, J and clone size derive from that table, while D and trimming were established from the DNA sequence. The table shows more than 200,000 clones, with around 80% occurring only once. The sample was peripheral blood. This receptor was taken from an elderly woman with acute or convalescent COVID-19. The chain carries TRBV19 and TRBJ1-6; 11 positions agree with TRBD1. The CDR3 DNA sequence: TGTGCCAGTAGTATAGCTGGGACAGGGGGTTTTTGGCCCCTCCACTTT. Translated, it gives CASSIAGTGGFWPLHF. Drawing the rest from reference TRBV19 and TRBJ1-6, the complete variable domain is DGGITQSPKYLFRKEGQNVTLSCEQNLNHDAMYWYRQDPGQGLRLIYYSQIVNDFQKGDIAEGYSVSREKKESFPLTVTSAQKNPTAFYLCASSIAGTGGFWPLHFGNGTRLTVT.